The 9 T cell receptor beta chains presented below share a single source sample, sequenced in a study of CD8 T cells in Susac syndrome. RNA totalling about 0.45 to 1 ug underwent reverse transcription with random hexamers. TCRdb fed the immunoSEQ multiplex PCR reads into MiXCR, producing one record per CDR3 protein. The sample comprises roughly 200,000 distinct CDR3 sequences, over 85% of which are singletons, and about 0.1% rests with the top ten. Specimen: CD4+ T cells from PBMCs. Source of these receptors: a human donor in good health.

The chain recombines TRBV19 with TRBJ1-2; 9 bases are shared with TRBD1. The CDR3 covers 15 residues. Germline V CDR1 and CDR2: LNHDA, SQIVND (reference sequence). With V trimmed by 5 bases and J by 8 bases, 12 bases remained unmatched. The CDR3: CASSAGTGRVGGYTF. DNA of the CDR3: TGTGCCAGTAGTGCCGGGACAGGGAGGGTAGGCGGCTACACCTTC.

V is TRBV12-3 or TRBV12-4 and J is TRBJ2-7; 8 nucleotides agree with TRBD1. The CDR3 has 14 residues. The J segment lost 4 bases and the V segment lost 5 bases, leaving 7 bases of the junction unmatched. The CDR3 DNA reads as TGTGCCAGCAGTCTGACAGGGGTTGGTTACGAGCAGTACGTC. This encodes CASSLTGVGYEQYV.

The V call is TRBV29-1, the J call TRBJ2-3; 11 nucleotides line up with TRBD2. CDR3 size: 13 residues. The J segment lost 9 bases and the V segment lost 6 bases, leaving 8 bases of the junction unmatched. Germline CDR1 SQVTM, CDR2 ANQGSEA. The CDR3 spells CSVIAGGGGTQYF. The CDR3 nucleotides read TGCAGCGTGATAGCGGGAGGGGGGGGCACGCAGTATTTT.

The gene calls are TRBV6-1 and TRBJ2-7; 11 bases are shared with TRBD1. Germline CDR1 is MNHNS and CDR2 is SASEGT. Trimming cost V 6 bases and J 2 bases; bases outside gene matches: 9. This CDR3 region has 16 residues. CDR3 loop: CASSPEPDRGPYEQYF. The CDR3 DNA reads TGTGCCAGCAGCCCCGAACCGGACAGGGGGCCCTACGAGCAGTACTTC.

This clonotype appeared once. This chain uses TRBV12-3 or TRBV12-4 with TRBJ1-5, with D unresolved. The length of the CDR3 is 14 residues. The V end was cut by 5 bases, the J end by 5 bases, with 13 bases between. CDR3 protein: CASSPARRHQPQHF. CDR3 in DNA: TGTGCCAGCAGTCCGGCGCGGCGGCATCAGCCCCAGCATTTT.

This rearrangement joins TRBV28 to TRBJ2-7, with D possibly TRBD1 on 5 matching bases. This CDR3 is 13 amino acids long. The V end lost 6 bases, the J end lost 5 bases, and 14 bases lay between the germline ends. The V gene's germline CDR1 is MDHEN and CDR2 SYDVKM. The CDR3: CASRPQGTHEQYV. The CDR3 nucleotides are TGTGCCAGCAGACCCCAGGGTACCCACGAGCAGTACGTC.

The CDR3 sequence is CSVAPTGDNEQFF. For the CDR3, the DNA is TGCAGCGTTGCCCCGACAGGGGACAATGAGCAGTTCTTC. The V call is TRBV29-1, the J call TRBJ2-1, with 8 bases identical to TRBD1. This CDR3 contains 13 residues. Trimming took 4 bases from V and 5 from J; bases not matched to a gene: 4. In germline, CDR1 is SQVTM, CDR2 ANQGSEA.

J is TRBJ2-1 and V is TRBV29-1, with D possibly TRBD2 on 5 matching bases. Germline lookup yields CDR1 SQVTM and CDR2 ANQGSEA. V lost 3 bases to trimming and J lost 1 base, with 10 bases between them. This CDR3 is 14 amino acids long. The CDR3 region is CSVDLSGSYNEQFF. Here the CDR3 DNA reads TGCAGCGTTGACCTCTCGGGGTCCTACAATGAGCAGTTCTTC.

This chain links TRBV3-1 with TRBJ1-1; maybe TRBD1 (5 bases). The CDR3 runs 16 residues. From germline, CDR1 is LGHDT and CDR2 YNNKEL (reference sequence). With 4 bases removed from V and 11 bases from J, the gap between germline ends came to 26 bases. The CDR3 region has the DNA TGTGCCAGCAGCCGCGGAGACGGGACTCTGCCTGGGACGGCTTTCTTT. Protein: CASSRGDGTLPGTAFF.